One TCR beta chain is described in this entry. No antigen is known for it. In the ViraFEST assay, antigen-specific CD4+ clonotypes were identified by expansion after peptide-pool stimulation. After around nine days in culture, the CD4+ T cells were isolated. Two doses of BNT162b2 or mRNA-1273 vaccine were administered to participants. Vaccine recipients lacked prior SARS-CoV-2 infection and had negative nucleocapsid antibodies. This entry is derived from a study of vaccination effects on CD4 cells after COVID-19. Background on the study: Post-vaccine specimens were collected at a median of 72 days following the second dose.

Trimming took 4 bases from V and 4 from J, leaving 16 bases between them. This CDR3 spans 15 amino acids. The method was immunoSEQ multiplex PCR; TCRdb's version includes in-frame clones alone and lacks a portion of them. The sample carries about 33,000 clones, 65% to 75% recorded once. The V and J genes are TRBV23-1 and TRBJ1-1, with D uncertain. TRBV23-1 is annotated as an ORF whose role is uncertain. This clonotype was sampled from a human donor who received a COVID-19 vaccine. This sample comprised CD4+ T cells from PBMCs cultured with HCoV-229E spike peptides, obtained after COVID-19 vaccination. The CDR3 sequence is CASSRKSRRCTEAFF. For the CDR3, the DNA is TGCGCCAGCAGTCGGAAAAGTCGAAGGTGCACTGAAGCTTTCTTT.